This T cell receptor (beta chain) appears in the sequencing data of a study of OX40 agonist ivuxolimab in advanced cancers. Across the whole study: Six ivuxolimab dose levels, 0.01 to 10 mg/kg, were given intravenously every 2 weeks. General study findings and limits: CD8+ T cells averaged more expanded clones than CD4+.

The CDR3 extends over 13 amino acids. Germline CDR1 SGHVS, CDR2 FQNEAQ. J lost 4 bases, V lost 10 bases, and 10 bases had no gene match. Remarks on this clone: Its target is not known.

Repertoires were generated with immunoSEQ multiplex PCR, while TCRdb's copy carries only in-frame clones and drops some. The sample has tens of thousands of clones; 85% are singletons. The TCR sequence derives from an adult with an advanced solid tumor such as melanoma, head and neck, liver or kidney cancer. The chain links TRBV7-8 to TRBJ2-7; 7 positions agree with TRBD2. The material sequenced was CD4+ or CD8+ T cells sorted from blood, taken in a trial of the OX40 agonist ivuxolimab. The CDR3 loop is CATGPSGPYEQYF. CDR3 in DNA: TGTGCCACGGGGCCTAGCGGCCCGTACGAGCAGTACTTC.